This T cell receptor (beta chain) derives from a study of OX40 agonist ivuxolimab in advanced cancers. This clone occurred once. The method was immunoSEQ multiplex PCR; TCRdb's version includes in-frame clones alone and lacks a portion of them. The profile covers roughly 100,000 clones, with around nine tenths appearing a single time and about 0.5% taken by the ten largest. The source is an adult with an advanced solid tumor such as melanoma, head and neck, liver or kidney cancer. Sequenced material: CD4+ or CD8+ T cells sorted from blood, taken in a trial of the OX40 agonist ivuxolimab.

CDR3 protein: CASSPDQGRAGEQYF. The CDR3 region has the DNA TGCGCCAGCAGCCCGGACCAAGGGCGTGCGGGCGAGCAGTACTTC. The rearrangement uses TRBV4-1 and TRBJ2-7; a possible D gene is TRBD2 (5 bases). Germline loops: CDR1 MGHRA, CDR2 YSYEKL. V shed 4 bases and J shed 6 bases, with 19 bases lying between them. CDR3 length: 15 amino acids.